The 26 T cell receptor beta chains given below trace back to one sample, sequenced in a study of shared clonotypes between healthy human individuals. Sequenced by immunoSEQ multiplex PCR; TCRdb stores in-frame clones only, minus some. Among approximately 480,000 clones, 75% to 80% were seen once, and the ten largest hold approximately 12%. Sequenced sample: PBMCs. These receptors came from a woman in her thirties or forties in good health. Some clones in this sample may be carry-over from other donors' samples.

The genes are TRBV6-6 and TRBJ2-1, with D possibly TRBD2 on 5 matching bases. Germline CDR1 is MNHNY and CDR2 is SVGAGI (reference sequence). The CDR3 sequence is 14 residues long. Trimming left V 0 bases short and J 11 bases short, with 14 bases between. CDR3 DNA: TGTGCCAGCAGTTACTCGACCGGGATCGAAAAGCAGTTCTTC. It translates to CASSYSTGIEKQFF.

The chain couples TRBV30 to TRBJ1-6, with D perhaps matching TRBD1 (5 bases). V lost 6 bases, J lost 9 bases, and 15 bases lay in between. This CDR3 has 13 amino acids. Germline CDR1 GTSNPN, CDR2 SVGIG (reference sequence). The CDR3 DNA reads TGTGCCTGCCACGAATCGGGGGGTTCACCCCTCCACTTT. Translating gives CACHESGGSPLHF.

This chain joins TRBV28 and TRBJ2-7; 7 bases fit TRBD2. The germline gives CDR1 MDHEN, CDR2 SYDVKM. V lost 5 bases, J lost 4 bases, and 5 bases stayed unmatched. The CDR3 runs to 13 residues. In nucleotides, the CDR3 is TGTGCCAGCAGTCTGACTAGCAGATACGAGCAGTACTTC. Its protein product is CASSLTSRYEQYF. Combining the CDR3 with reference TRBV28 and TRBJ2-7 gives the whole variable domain DVKVTQSSRYLVKRTGEKVFLECVQDMDHENMFWYRQDPGLGLRLIYFSYDVKMKEKGDIPEGYSVSREKKERFSLILESASTNQTSMYLCASSLTSRYEQYFGPGTRLTVT.

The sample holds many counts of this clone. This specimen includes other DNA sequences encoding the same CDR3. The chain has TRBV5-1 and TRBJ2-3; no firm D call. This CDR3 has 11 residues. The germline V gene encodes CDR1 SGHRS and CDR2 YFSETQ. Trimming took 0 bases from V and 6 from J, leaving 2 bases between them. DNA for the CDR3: TGCGCCAGCAGCTTGGGGGATACGCAGTATTTT. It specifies CASSLGDTQYF.

The CDR3 DNA is TGCAGCGTTGCTAGACAGGGGTTGGAGACCCAGTACTTC. Protein sequence: CSVARQGLETQYF. The chain couples TRBV29-1 to TRBJ2-5; 8 bases are a match to TRBD1. After removal of 4 bases from V and 5 bases from J, the junction contained 6 bases not matched to a gene. The germline CDR1 and CDR2 sequences are SQVTM and ANQGSEA. The CDR3 is 13 residues long.

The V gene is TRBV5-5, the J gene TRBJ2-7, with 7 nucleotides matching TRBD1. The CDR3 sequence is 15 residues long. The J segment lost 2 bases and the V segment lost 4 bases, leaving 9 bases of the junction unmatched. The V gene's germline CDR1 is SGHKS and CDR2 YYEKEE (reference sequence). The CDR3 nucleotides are TGTGCCAGCAGCAATACCGGGACAGCAGCCTACGAGCAGTACTTC. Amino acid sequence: CASSNTGTAAYEQYF.

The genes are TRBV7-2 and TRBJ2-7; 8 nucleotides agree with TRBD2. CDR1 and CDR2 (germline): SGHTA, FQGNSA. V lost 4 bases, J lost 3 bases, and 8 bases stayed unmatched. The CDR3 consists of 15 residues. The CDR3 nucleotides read TGTGCCAGCAGCTCCGGGGGGGGAAACGGCTACGAGCAGTACTTC. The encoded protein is CASSSGGGNGYEQYF.

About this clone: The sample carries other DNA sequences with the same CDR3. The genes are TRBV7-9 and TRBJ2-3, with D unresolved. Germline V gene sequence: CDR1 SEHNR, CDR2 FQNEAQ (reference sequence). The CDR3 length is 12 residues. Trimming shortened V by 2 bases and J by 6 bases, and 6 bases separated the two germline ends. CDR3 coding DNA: TGTGCCAGCAGCTTATCGTGGGATACGCAGTATTTT. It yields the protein CASSLSWDTQYF.

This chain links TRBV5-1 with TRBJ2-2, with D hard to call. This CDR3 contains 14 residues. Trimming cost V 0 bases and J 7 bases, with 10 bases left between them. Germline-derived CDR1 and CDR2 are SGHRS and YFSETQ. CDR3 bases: TGCGCCAGCAGCTTGGGGGCCAGCCTCGGGGAGCTGTTTTTT. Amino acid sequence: CASSLGASLGELFF.

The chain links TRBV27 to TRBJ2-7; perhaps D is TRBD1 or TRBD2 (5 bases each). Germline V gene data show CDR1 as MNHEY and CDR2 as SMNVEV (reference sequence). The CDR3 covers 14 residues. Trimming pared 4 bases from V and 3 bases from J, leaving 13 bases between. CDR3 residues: CASSWGRGDYEQYF. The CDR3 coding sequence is TGTGCCAGCAGTTGGGGACGGGGAGACTACGAGCAGTACTTC.

Here the CDR3 DNA reads TGTGCCAACTCTCAGGGGGGCACAGATACGCAGTATTTT. It specifies CANSQGGTDTQYF. V gene TRBV2 combines with J gene TRBJ2-3, with 7 bases identical to TRBD1. CDR1 is SNHLY and CDR2 is FYNNEI in the germline V gene. CDR3 size: 13 residues. V shed 10 bases and J 1 base; nucleotides not matched to a gene: 5.

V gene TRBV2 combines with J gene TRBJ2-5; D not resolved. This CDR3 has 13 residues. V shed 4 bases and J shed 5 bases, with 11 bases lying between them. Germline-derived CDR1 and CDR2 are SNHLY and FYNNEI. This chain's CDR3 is CASSGQSRETQYF. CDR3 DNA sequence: TGTGCCAGCAGTGGGCAGTCTCGTGAGACCCAGTACTTC.

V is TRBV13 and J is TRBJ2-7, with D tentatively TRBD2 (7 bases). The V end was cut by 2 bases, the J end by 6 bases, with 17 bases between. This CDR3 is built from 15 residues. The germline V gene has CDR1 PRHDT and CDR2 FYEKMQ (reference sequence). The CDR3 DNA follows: TGTGCCAGCAGCTTACTGGGGGGGGCCGGGATCGAGCAGTACTTC. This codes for CASSLLGGAGIEQYF.

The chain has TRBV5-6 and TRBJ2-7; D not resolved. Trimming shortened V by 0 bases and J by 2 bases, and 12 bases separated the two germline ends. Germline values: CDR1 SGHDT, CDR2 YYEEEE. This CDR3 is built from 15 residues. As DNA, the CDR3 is TGTGCCAGCAGCTTGGTCCCTAATCCAGCCTACGAGCAGTACTTC. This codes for CASSLVPNPAYEQYF.

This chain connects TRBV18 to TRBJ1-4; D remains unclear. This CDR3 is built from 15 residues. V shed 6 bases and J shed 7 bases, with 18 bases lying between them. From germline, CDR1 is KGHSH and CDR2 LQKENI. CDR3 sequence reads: CASSPGGGYGEKLFF. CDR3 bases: TGTGCCAGCTCCCCGGGTGGCGGGTACGGTGAAAAACTGTTTTTT.

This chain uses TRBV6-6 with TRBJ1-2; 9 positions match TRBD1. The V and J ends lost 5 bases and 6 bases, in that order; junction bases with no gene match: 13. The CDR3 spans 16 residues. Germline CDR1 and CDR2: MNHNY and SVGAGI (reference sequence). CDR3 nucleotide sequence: TGTGCCAGCAGTCCCTATACAGGGGGCGATTTACATGGCTACACCTTC. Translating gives CASSPYTGGDLHGYTF.

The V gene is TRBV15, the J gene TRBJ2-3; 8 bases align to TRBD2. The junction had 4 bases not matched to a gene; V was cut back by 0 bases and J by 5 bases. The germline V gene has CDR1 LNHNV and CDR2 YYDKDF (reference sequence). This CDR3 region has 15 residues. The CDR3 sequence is CATSRDLAGGDTQYF. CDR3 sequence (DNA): TGTGCCACCAGCAGAGATCTTGCGGGGGGAGATACGCAGTATTTT. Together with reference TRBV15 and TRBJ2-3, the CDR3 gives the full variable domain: DAMVIQNPRYQVTQFGKPVTLSCSQTLNHNVMYWYQQKSSQAPKLLFHYYDKDFNNEADTPDNFQSRRPNTSFCFLDIRSPGLGDTAMYLCATSRDLAGGDTQYFGPGTRLTVL.

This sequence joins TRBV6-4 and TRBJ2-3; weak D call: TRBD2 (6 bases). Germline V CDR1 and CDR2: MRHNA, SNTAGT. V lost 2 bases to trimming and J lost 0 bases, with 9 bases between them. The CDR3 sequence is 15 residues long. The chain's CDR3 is CASSDTGLSTDTQYF. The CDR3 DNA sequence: TGTGCCAGCAGTGACACGGGACTGAGCACAGATACGCAGTATTTT.

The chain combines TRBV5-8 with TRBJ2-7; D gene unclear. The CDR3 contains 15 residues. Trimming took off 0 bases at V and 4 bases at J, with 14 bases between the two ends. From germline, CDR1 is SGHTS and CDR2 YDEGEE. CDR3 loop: CASSLGGPDDYEQYF. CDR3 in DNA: TGTGCCAGCAGCTTGGGTGGGCCCGACGATTACGAGCAGTACTTC.

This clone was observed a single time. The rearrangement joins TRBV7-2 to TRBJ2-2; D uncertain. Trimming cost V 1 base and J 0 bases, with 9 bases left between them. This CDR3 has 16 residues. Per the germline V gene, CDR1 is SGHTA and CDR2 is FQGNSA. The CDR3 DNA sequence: TGTGCCAGCAGCTTAGATCCGGGCTCGAACACCGGGGAGCTGTTTTTT. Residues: CASSLDPGSNTGELFF.

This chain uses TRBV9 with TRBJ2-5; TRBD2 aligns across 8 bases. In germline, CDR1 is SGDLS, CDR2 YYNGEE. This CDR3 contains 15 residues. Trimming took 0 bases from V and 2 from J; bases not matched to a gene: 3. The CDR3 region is CASSVEGLAQETQYF. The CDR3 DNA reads TGTGCCAGCAGCGTAGAAGGACTAGCTCAAGAGACCCAGTACTTC.

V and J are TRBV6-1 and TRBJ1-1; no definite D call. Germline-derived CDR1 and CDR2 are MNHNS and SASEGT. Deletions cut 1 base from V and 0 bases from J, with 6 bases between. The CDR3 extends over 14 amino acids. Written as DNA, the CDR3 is TGTGCCAGCAGTGAAGTCGGATTGAACACTGAAGCTTTCTTT. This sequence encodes CASSEVGLNTEAFF.

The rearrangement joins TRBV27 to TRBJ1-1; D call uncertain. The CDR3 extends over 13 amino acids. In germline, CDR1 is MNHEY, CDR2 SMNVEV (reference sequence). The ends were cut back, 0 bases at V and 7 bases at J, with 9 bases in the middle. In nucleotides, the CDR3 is TGTGCCAGCAGTTTATCGGTGACTAGTGAAGCTTTCTTT. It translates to CASSLSVTSEAFF.

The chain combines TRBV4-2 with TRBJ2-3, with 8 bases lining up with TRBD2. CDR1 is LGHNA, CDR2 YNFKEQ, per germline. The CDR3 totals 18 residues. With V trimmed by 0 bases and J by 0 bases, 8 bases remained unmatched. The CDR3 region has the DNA TGTGCCAGCAGCCAAGACTATTTCGGGACTAGAAGCACAGATACGCAGTATTTT. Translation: CASSQDYFGTRSTDTQYF.

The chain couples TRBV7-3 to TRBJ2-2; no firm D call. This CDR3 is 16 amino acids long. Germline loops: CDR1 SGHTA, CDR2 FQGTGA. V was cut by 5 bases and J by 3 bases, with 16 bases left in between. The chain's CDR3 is CASSPVASGDTGELFF. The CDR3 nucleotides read TGTGCCAGCAGCCCGGTGGCTTCAGGCGACACCGGGGAGCTGTTTTTT.

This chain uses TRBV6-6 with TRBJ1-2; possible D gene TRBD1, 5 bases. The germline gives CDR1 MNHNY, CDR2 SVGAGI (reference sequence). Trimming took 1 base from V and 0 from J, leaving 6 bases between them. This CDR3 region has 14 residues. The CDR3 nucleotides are TGTGCCAGCAGTTACTTGACAGCTAACTATGGCTACACCTTC. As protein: CASSYLTANYGYTF.